The 20 T cell receptor beta chains below were found in one sample sequenced in a study of cytomegalovirus exposure and HLA in healthy donors (dated by TCRdb to 2017 to 2019). Library preparation employed the immunoSEQ multiplex PCR assay. A mixture of 60 forward primers for TCR Vbeta segments and 13 reverse primers for TCR Jbeta segments was used in the multiplex PCR. TCRdb obtained this table from immuneACCESS and retained in-frame rearrangements with V and J assigned. These tables miss some clones; where compared with another copy, unresolved V genes account for less than half of the shortfall, and the remainder is unexplained. This sample holds about 160,000 clones; around 79% were observed only once. 3.5% of the sample comes from the top ten. Specimen: PBMCs. The receptor source for this set is a human donor in good health.

The chain is built from TRBV19 and TRBJ2-7, with TRBD1 matching 8 bases. Looked up from germline, CDR1 is LNHDA and CDR2 is SQIVND (reference sequence). J lost 1 base, V lost 5 bases, and 7 bases had no gene match. CDR3 length equals 15 residues. CDR3 region: CASSDQGARSYEQYF. CDR3 DNA sequence: TGTGCCAGTAGTGATCAGGGGGCGAGGTCCTACGAGCAGTACTTC.

This chain joins TRBV6-1 and TRBJ2-1; tentative D call: TRBD2 (5 bases). V lost 2 bases, J lost 0 bases, and 14 bases lay in between. This CDR3 has 17 amino acids. Germline-derived CDR1 and CDR2 are MNHNS and SASEGT. The CDR3 bases are TGTGCCAGCAGTGAATTCCCAGGTGGGAGCTCCTACAATGAGCAGTTCTTC. Encoded protein: CASSEFPGGSSYNEQFF.

V usage is TRBV10-3 and J usage is TRBJ2-1, with a weak D call TRBD1 (6 bases). In germline, CDR1 is ENHRY, CDR2 SYGVKD. V dropped 2 bases and J dropped 0 bases, with 20 bases sitting between them. The CDR3 is 19 residues long. The CDR3 sequence is CAISEPLTGPDSSYNEQFF. CDR3 DNA: TGTGCCATCAGTGAGCCACTAACAGGGCCTGACAGCTCCTACAATGAGCAGTTCTTC.

This rearrangement joins TRBV6-1 to TRBJ2-2; 10 positions match TRBD2. The length of the CDR3 is 17 residues. The germline CDR1 and CDR2 sequences are MNHNS and SASEGT. With 4 bases clipped from V and 6 bases from J, the junction kept 11 bases outside the gene matches. DNA for the CDR3: TGTGCCAGCAGTGGGCCGGGACTAGCGATCCAGGCCGGGGAGCTGTTTTTT. Translation: CASSGPGLAIQAGELFF.

This clone showed up just a few times. The CDR3 sequence: CASSEDRGNQPQHF. In DNA form, the CDR3 reads TGTGCCAGCAGTGAGGACAGGGGAAATCAGCCCCAGCATTTT. The rearrangement uses TRBV2 and TRBJ1-5; 9 positions agree with TRBD1. V trimming: 3 bases; J trimming: 4 bases; junction bases outside the gene matches: 1. The CDR3 consists of 14 residues. Germline V gives CDR1 SNHLY, CDR2 FYNNEI.

J is TRBJ1-1 and V is TRBV19; D gene uncertain. Germline CDR1 and CDR2: LNHDA and SQIVND (reference sequence). V was trimmed by 4 bases and J by 1 base, leaving 13 bases between them. The CDR3 contains 15 residues. CDR3 in DNA: TGTGCCAGTAGTAGCCAGGCGCTTGGGAACACTGAAGCTTTCTTT. This sequence encodes CASSSQALGNTEAFF.

The chain employs TRBV7-2 and TRBJ2-5; 8 bases line up with TRBD2. Unmatched junction bases numbered 10, after V lost 4 bases and J lost 3 bases. CDR1 and CDR2 (germline): SGHTA, FQGNSA. The CDR3 is made up of 16 amino acids. This CDR3 is CASSSNGAGAEETQYF. The DNA of the CDR3 is TGTGCCAGCAGCTCGAATGGAGCGGGAGCGGAAGAGACCCAGTACTTC.

The CDR3 DNA is TGTGCCAGCAGCTTATCAGGTTACACTGAAGCTTTCTTT. Translation: CASSLSGYTEAFF. The V gene is TRBV7-2, the J gene TRBJ1-1; no clear D gene. Germline values: CDR1 SGHTA, CDR2 FQGNSA. V was pared by 2 bases and J by 3 bases, with 7 bases between. CDR3 length equals 13 residues. The full variable domain, completed using reference TRBV7-2 and TRBJ1-1, is GAGVSQSPSNKVTEKGKDVELRCDPISGHTALYWYRQSLGQGLEFLIYFQGNSAPDKSGLPSDRFSAERTGGSVSTLTIQRTQQEDSAVYLCASSLSGYTEAFFGQGTRLTVV.

The chain joins TRBV19 to TRBJ2-7; 9 bases fit TRBD1. The CDR3 contains 14 residues. Per germline, CDR1 LNHDA and CDR2 SQIVND (reference sequence). J lost 3 bases, V lost 4 bases, and 4 bases had no gene match. The CDR3 DNA reads as TGTGCCAGTAGTACGGGACAGGGCCACTACGAGCAGTACTTC. This translates into CASSTGQGHYEQYF.

The gene calls are TRBV7-9 and TRBJ2-7; possible D gene TRBD1, 6 bases. CDR1 and CDR2 from the germline V gene are SEHNR and FQNEAQ (reference sequence). The CDR3 totals 13 residues. V dropped 4 bases and J dropped 3 bases, with 10 bases sitting between them. The CDR3 loop is CASSSGQDYEQYF. The CDR3 coding sequence is TGTGCCAGCAGCTCGGGACAAGACTACGAGCAGTACTTC.

In DNA, the CDR3 is TGTGCCAGCAGCACCCGGGACAGCGACGAAAAACTGTTTTTT. As protein: CASSTRDSDEKLFF. V and J are TRBV2 and TRBJ1-4; 7 bases fit TRBD1. CDR1 and CDR2 (germline): SNHLY, FYNNEI. The CDR3 is 14 residues long. Losses at the gene ends were 6 bases for V and 8 bases for J; bases not matched to a gene: 9.

The CDR3 nucleotides read TGTGCCAGTACAAAGCCAACAGGGCCCGGGGAGCTGTTTTTT. Encoded protein: CASTKPTGPGELFF. The rearrangement uses TRBV19 and TRBJ2-2; D possibly corresponds to TRBD1 (6 bases). V dropped 7 bases and J dropped 6 bases, with 15 bases sitting between them. CDR1 LNHDA and CDR2 SQIVND come from the germline V gene (reference sequence). This CDR3 comprises 14 residues.

This sequence joins TRBV7-9 and TRBJ1-1, with 7 bases matching TRBD1. The CDR3 spans 16 residues. Germline V gene data show CDR1 as SEHNR and CDR2 as FQNEAQ (reference sequence). Germline trimming cut 2 bases from V and 3 bases from J; bases unmatched to any gene: 9. CDR3 residues: CASSLYLGQVDTEAFF. The CDR3 bases are TGTGCCAGCAGCTTATACTTAGGACAGGTAGACACTGAAGCTTTCTTT.

The chain uses TRBV28 and TRBJ2-7; D uncertain. CDR3 length equals 13 residues. Germline CDR1 MDHEN, CDR2 SYDVKM. The V end was cut by 7 bases, the J end by 1 base, with 11 bases between. Here the CDR3 reads CASIPPRSYEQYF. The CDR3 coding sequence is TGTGCCAGCATCCCCCCGAGGTCCTACGAGCAGTACTTC.

This chain joins TRBV19 and TRBJ2-7, with a possible D match to TRBD1 (6 bases). Germline V gene sequence: CDR1 LNHDA, CDR2 SQIVND (reference sequence). The CDR3 is 15 residues long. V was pared by 1 base and J by 0 bases, with 10 bases between. The CDR3: CASSIVARGSYEQYF. The CDR3 DNA is TGTGCCAGTAGTATAGTGGCCAGGGGCTCCTACGAGCAGTACTTC.

This clone was detected only a few times. V gene TRBV30 combines with J gene TRBJ1-1; D ambiguous. Germline loops: CDR1 GTSNPN, CDR2 SVGIG (reference sequence). The length of the CDR3 is 13 residues. V was pared by 0 bases and J by 1 base, with 6 bases between. The CDR3 sequence is CAWSVSQNTEAFF. The CDR3 DNA sequence: TGTGCCTGGAGTGTAAGCCAGAACACTGAAGCTTTCTTT.

This chain links TRBV12-5 with TRBJ1-5; TRBD1 might be the D (5 bases). The V end was cut by 2 bases, the J end by 0 bases, with 11 bases between. The V gene's germline CDR1 is LGHNT and CDR2 FRNRAP. There are 16 residues in the CDR3. For the CDR3, the DNA is TGTGCTAGTGGTTTGTATGGGCAGGGTAGCAATCAGCCCCAGCATTTT. Encoded protein: CASGLYGQGSNQPQHF.

The V call is TRBV7-2, the J call TRBJ2-7, with 8 positions matching TRBD2. After removal of 1 base from V and 4 bases from J, the junction contained 6 bases not matched to a gene. Germline V gene data show CDR1 as SGHTA and CDR2 as FQGNSA. CDR3 length: 15 amino acids. The CDR3 loop is CASSLVSSGSYEQYF. CDR3 in DNA: TGTGCCAGCAGCTTAGTTTCTAGCGGGTCGTACGAGCAGTACTTC.

This clone was counted between two and nine times. The rearrangement uses TRBV5-1 and TRBJ2-1; D not certain. Germline V gives CDR1 SGHRS, CDR2 YFSETQ. Trimming cost V 2 bases and J 3 bases, with 3 bases left between them. The CDR3 is 12 residues long. The CDR3, as DNA: TGCGCCAGCAGCTTTAACTACAATGAGCAGTTCTTC. This gives the protein CASSFNYNEQFF.

V usage is TRBV25-1 and J usage is TRBJ2-7; D possibly corresponds to TRBD1 (7 bases). CDR3 length: 15 amino acids. The V gene lost 5 bases and the J gene lost 6 bases, with 20 bases spanning the gap. Germline lookup yields CDR1 MGHDK and CDR2 SYGVNS. The CDR3 nucleotides read TGTGCCAGCAGTACCGGGCCAGGGGGACTCTTCGAGCAGTACTTC. As protein: CASSTGPGGLFEQYF.